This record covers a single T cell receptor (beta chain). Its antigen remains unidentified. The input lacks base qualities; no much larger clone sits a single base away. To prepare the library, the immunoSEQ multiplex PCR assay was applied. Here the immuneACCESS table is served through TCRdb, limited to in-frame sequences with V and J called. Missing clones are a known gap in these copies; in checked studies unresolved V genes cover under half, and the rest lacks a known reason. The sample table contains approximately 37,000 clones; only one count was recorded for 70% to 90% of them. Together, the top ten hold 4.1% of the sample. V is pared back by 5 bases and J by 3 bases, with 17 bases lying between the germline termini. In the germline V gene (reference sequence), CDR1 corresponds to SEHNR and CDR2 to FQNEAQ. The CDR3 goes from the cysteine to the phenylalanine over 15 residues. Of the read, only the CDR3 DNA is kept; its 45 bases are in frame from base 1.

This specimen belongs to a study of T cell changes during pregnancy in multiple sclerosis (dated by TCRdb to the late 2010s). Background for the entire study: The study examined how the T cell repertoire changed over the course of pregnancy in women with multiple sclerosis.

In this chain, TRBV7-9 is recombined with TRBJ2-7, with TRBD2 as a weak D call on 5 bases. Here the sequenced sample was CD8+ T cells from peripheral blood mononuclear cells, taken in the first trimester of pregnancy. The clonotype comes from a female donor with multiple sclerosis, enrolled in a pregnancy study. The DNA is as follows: TGTGCCAGCAGCCCTCGACCTATAGAGGGCTACGAGCAGTACTTC. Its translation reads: CASSPRPIEGYEQYF.